The rows below give T cell receptor beta chains drawn from one sample of a study of graft-versus-host responses after intestinal transplantation. Here immunoSEQ multiplex PCR was the method, and the copy in TCRdb shows in-frame clones only, minus some. The sample gives some 120,000 clones, 90% to 95% of which show up once; more than 0.95% is in the top ten. No cognate antigen is known for these TCRs. Here the sequenced sample was unstimulated CD8+ T cells sorted from spleen or lymph node cells, taken before transplant. The receptor source for this set is a human donor who was the organ donor for an intestinal transplant. Both conserved end residues are part of each CDR3. The D gene is left open where the match is weak. Expanded clones are given a class, and other clones once, few, many or no size at all.

clone_size	v_call	d_call	j_call	cdr3_aa	cdr3_nt
NA	TRBV7-9	NA	TRBJ2-4	CASSSKDGGRDF	TGTGCCAGCAGCTCGAAAGACGGGGGTCGAGACTTC
NA	TRBV5-6	TRBD1	TRBJ2-4	CASSWGTGGIIQYF	TGTGCCAGCAGCTGGGGGACAGGGGGAATCATTCAGTACTTC
NA	TRBV7-9	NA	TRBJ1-1	CASIKAEESSEAFF	TGTGCCAGCATCAAGGCAGAGGAGAGCAGTGAAGCTTTCTTT
NA	TRBV11-2	NA	TRBJ2-7	CASSLGGPSYEQYF	TGTGCCAGCAGCTTAGGCGGGCCCTCCTACGAGCAGTACTTC
NA	TRBV5-6	NA	TRBJ1-5	CASSPSGPSNQPQHF	TGTGCCAGCAGCCCTTCGGGCCCTAGCAATCAGCCCCAGCATTTT
NA	TRBV27	TRBD2	TRBJ2-1	CASSLSASGKRYNEQFF	TGTGCCAGCAGTTTATCGGCTAGCGGGAAACGTTACAATGAGCAGTTCTTC
NA	TRBV6-6	NA	TRBJ2-3	CASSSSSAADTQYF	TGTGCCAGCAGTTCTTCCTCGGCGGCAGATACGCAGTATTTT
few	TRBV6-6	NA	TRBJ1-1	CASSQSGPNTEAFF	TGTGCCAGCAGCCAGAGCGGTCCGAACACTGAAGCTTTCTTT
NA	TRBV14	TRBD1	TRBJ2-7	CASSLGQTYEQYF	TGTGCCAGCAGCCTGGGACAGACCTACGAGCAGTACTTC
NA	TRBV18	NA	TRBJ2-7	CASQGSQVDEQYF	TGTGCCAGCCAGGGCTCACAGGTGGACGAGCAGTACTTC
NA	TRBV7-9	NA	TRBJ2-2	CASSAQQNTGELFF	TGTGCCAGCAGCGCCCAGCAGAACACCGGGGAGCTGTTTTTT
NA	TRBV19	TRBD1	TRBJ2-7	CASSIGAGGYEQYF	TGTGCCAGTAGTATTGGGGCAGGGGGCTACGAGCAGTACTTC
NA	TRBV10-2	NA	TRBJ1-2	CASSERSRGPDGKGYTF	TGCGCCAGCAGTGAGCGGTCGAGAGGACCCGACGGCAAGGGCTACACCTTC
NA	TRBV28	TRBD2	TRBJ2-5	CASRPGGGKPQETQYF	TGTGCCAGCAGACCCGGCGGGGGAAAACCGCAAGAGACCCAGTACTTC
NA	TRBV7-6	TRBD2	TRBJ2-3	CASSLVSGRAVDTQYF	TGTGCCAGCAGCCTGGTTAGCGGGAGGGCCGTGGATACGCAGTATTTT
NA	TRBV28	NA	TRBJ1-1	CASRPGVLNTEAFF	TGTGCCAGCAGACCGGGGGTTTTAAACACTGAAGCTTTCTTT
NA	TRBV12-5	NA	TRBJ2-1	CASGLVQLNEQFF	TGTGCTAGTGGTTTGGTACAACTTAATGAGCAGTTCTTC
NA	TRBV5-3	TRBD1	TRBJ1-2	CARSLATGDRVINGYTF	TGTGCCAGAAGCTTGGCCACGGGGGACAGGGTAATTAATGGCTACACCTTC
NA	TRBV14	NA	TRBJ2-7	CASSPTTKRYEQYF	TGTGCCAGCAGCCCGACCACAAAGCGGTACGAGCAGTACTTC
few	TRBV2	TRBD1	TRBJ1-4	CASSDPGQGLNEKLFF	TGTGCCAGCAGTGACCCAGGACAGGGCCTTAATGAAAAACTGTTTTTT
NA	TRBV6-1	NA	TRBJ1-5	CASSEFISDLSNQPQHF	TGTGCCAGCAGTGAATTTATATCAGACCTTAGCAATCAGCCCCAGCATTTT
NA	TRBV10-3	NA	TRBJ2-1	CAIRVRQGGELAEQFF	TGTGCCATCCGAGTGCGGCAAGGCGGCGAGTTGGCTGAGCAGTTCTTC
NA	TRBV27	NA	TRBJ2-2	CASCTGDGTGELFF	TGTGCCAGCTGTACCGGCGATGGCACCGGGGAGCTGTTTTTT
NA	TRBV27	NA	TRBJ1-2	CASSLQGGYGYTF	TGTGCCAGCAGTTTACAAGGGGGGTATGGCTACACCTTC
NA	TRBV5-1	NA	TRBJ1-2	CASSLVGAGRDGYTF	TGCGCCAGCAGCTTGGTTGGGGCAGGGCGAGATGGCTACACCTTC
NA	TRBV28	TRBD1	TRBJ1-2	CASSPRDRGDGYTF	TGTGCCAGCAGTCCGCGGGACAGGGGGGACGGCTACACCTTC
NA	TRBV7-9	NA	TRBJ1-2	CASSPTGRANYGYTF	TGTGCCAGCAGTCCTACAGGGAGGGCCAACTATGGCTACACCTTC
NA	TRBV10-3	TRBD1	TRBJ1-4	CAISETGDEKLFF	TGTGCCATCAGTGAGACAGGGGATGAAAAACTGTTTTTT
NA	TRBV28	NA	TRBJ2-3	CASSLFRGPKPRTDTQYF	TGTGCCAGCAGTTTATTCCGGGGGCCAAAACCCCGCACAGATACGCAGTATTTT
NA	TRBV27	NA	TRBJ2-7	CASSLSGDFEQYF	TGTGCCAGCAGTTTATCGGGGGACTTCGAGCAGTACTTC
NA	TRBV30	TRBD1	TRBJ2-3	CAWSEVTGSDTQYF	TGTGCCTGGAGCGAGGTGACAGGGTCAGATACGCAGTATTTT
once	TRBV2	NA	TRBJ2-3	CASSEGTIKEATQYF	TGTGCCAGCAGTGAAGGGACCATAAAAGAGGCTACGCAGTATTTT
NA	TRBV4-1	NA	TRBJ2-1	CASSQEGVRRNEQFF	TGCGCCAGCAGCCAAGAAGGGGTAAGACGCAATGAGCAGTTCTTC
once	TRBV11-2	NA	TRBJ1-5	CASSLEKDNQPQHF	TGTGCCAGCAGCTTAGAGAAGGACAATCAGCCCCAGCATTTT
NA	TRBV28	NA	TRBJ1-2	CASSLHYGYTF	TGTGCCAGCAGTTTACACTATGGCTACACCTTC
once	TRBV11-2	NA	TRBJ2-1	CASSSQGRGSYNEQFF	TGTGCCAGCAGCTCACAGGGTCGTGGCTCCTACAATGAGCAGTTCTTC
NA	TRBV6-1	NA	TRBJ2-3	CATGYDSEWPDTQYF	TGTGCCACCGGATATGACTCCGAGTGGCCAGATACGCAGTATTTT
NA	TRBV28	TRBD2	TRBJ2-1	CASRRLAGGGTGNEQFF	TGTGCCAGCAGACGTCTAGCGGGAGGTGGTACAGGGAATGAGCAGTTCTTC
NA	TRBV6-6	NA	TRBJ1-2	CASSYWNGYTF	TGTGCCAGCAGTTACTGGAATGGCTACACCTTC
NA	TRBV15	TRBD2	TRBJ2-1	CATSSTSGRALNNEQFF	TGTGCCACCAGCAGCACTAGCGGGAGGGCCCTAAACAATGAGCAGTTCTTC
NA	TRBV19	NA	TRBJ2-3	CASSMGRYSTDTQYF	TGTGCCAGTAGTATGGGGAGATATAGCACAGATACGCAGTATTTT
NA	TRBV5-1	TRBD2	TRBJ2-3	CANPGLASLSTDTQYF	TGCGCCAACCCGGGACTAGCTTCCCTTAGCACAGATACGCAGTATTTT
NA	TRBV4-2	NA	TRBJ1-3	CASSQDEWSSGNTIYF	TGTGCCAGCAGCCAAGATGAGTGGAGCTCTGGAAACACCATATATTTT
NA	TRBV7-9	NA	TRBJ1-6	CASSSQGNASPLHF	TGTGCCAGCAGCTCCCAGGGGAACGCTTCACCCCTCCACTTT
once	TRBV6-6	NA	TRBJ2-7	CASRPFSSYEQYF	TGTGCCAGCAGACCATTCAGCTCCTACGAGCAGTACTTC
NA	TRBV7-9	TRBD1	TRBJ1-1	CASSSGQGLNTEAFF	TGTGCCAGCAGCTCGGGACAGGGGTTGAACACTGAAGCTTTCTTT
NA	TRBV19	NA	TRBJ2-2	CASMGNPWGELFF	TGTGCCAGTATGGGGAACCCTTGGGGGGAGCTGTTTTTT
NA	TRBV7-6	TRBD2	TRBJ2-1	CASSLVLAGAGEQFF	TGTGCCAGCAGCTTAGTCCTAGCGGGAGCTGGGGAGCAGTTCTTC
NA	TRBV4-1	TRBD1	TRBJ1-2	CASSQPTTGGGYTF	TGCGCCAGCAGCCAGCCTACTACAGGGGGCGGCTACACCTTC
NA	TRBV5-1	TRBD1	TRBJ1-2	CASSLGDSANYGYTF	TGCGCCAGCAGCCTGGGGGACAGCGCTAACTATGGCTACACCTTC
NA	TRBV1	NA	TRBJ2-4	CTSSQDQGAGVPIAKNIQYF	TGCACCAGCAGCCAAGATCAGGGAGCGGGGGTACCGATAGCCAAAAACATTCAGTACTTC
NA	TRBV28	TRBD2	TRBJ2-7	CASSPRGGLSEQYF	TGTGCCAGCAGTCCCCGCGGGGGACTTAGCGAGCAGTACTTC
NA	TRBV7-6	NA	TRBJ1-2	CASSAKADADGYTF	TGTGCCAGCAGCGCTAAGGCGGACGCAGACGGCTACACCTTC